This T cell receptor (beta chain) emerged from a study of blood T cell repertoires in COVID-19 (dated by TCRdb to 2019 to 2021). For the study in its entirety: Collaborator samples came from the United States, Italy and Spain and covered acute and convalescent phases of COVID-19. The material from the prospective study consisted of cDNA or gDNA derived from T cells, B-cell-depleted T cells, or PBMCs. Subjects who had been exposed to COVID-19, were actively infected with it, or had recovered from it provided the deeply sampled blood TCRbeta repertoires that made up the dataset. The repertoires were released in a freely available public database meant as a resource for research on the immune response to SARS-CoV-2. The samples were drawn from the first 160 participants of the ongoing ImmuneRACE study and from 950 to 1,500 subjects provided by 6 global collaborators. The sample metadata nearly always contained a de-identified subject ID, COVID-19 status, age in years and sex. Where HLA class I and class II types were available, the types were taken from metadata supplied by the sample provider, not from assay-based typing. Broader findings and caveats from the paper: How much clinical and demographic metadata was included differed by source and by participant, and the metadata was provided uncurated.

Comment on this clone: The clone's antigen remains unknown. Base quality data are lacking; no much larger clone is found one base away.

Collaborating institutions collected whole blood in K2EDTA tubes following their own protocols. Collaborator samples were shipped for TCRbeta analysis as frozen whole blood, isolated PBMCs, or DNA extracted from either sample type. As encoded in the germline V gene, CDR1 is SGDLS while CDR2 is YYNGEE. From cysteine to phenylalanine, the CDR3 is 16 amino acids long. Here the CDR3 DNA is all that survives: 48 bases in frame from base 1. For this chain, trimming is 0 bases at the V end and 5 bases at the J end, and the number of junction bases without a gene match is 6. TCRbeta CDR3 regions were amplified from genomic DNA by means of the immunoSEQ Assay, a bias-controlled multiplex PCR. The paper's processing steps were these. Within the assay, amplification of reference gene primers was used to estimate how many nucleated cells each sample contained. To quantify the absolute abundance of each unique TCRbeta CDR3 rearrangement, sequence reads were collapsed and filtered. For each sample, productive Simpson clonality was calculated by taking the square root of Simpson's diversity index across productive rearrangements. What TCRdb holds here is the immuneACCESS table cut down to in-frame rearrangements. Part of the clones is not present; checked against another copy, under half of the missing clones reflect an unresolved V gene, and the others are unexplained. D and trimming come from the DNA, and the V and J calls and clone size come from that table. The sample records more than 85,000 clones, about four fifths of which are singletons. Roughly 14% of the sample comes from the top ten.

This clonotype originated in a woman aged 80 or over with acute or convalescent COVID-19. Sequenced: peripheral blood. The receptor chain draws on TRBV9 and TRBJ2-2, with 8 bases aligning to TRBD2. The CDR3 region reads CASSVDPGGRTGELFF. The DNA reads TGTGCCAGCAGCGTAGACCCGGGAGGGCGAACCGGGGAGCTGTTTTTT.